Sequencing of this TCR beta chain was carried out in a study of Ad26.COV2.S vaccination and SARS-CoV-2 variants. Sequencing used immunoSEQ multiplex PCR; TCRdb keeps in-frame clones, though not all of them. The sample records 430,000 or so clones, about nine tenths being singletons. Germline values: CDR1 SGHVS, CDR2 FQNEAQ. Trimming stripped 5 bases from V and 4 bases from J, with 20 bases between. The CDR3 is made up of 16 amino acids. Broader study findings: The breadth of spike-specific CD8+ and CD4+ T cell responses after vaccination was reportedly substantial. The study found similar non-spike TCR breadth in vaccine and placebo recipients.

Regarding treatment: around 19 received Ad26.COV2.S at low or high dose, single or two shots; about five received placebo; per-sample allocation not given. Sampling was done on day 63 after the first vaccine or placebo injection. Adults aged 18-55 years in Boston included the donor. As its vector, the vaccine had Ad26, which expressed Wuhan-strain SARS-CoV-2 spike. This clone was seen once. The antigen is not known. The sequence was collected from a person aged 18 to 65 who received the Ad26.COV2.S COVID-19 vaccine or a placebo. The sample in question was peripheral blood, obtained in a trial of Ad26.COV2.S vaccine versus placebo. V and J are TRBV7-8 and TRBJ1-1; D gene unclear. CDR3 DNA sequence: TGTGCCAGCAGCGGATTGTTGGCCAGAGGGAGCACTGAAGCTTTCTTT. It specifies CASSGLLARGSTEAFF.